This TCR beta chain was profiled in a study of shared T cell receptors in the human thymus listed by TCRdb under 2021. Study-level background: The study investigated the way shared, self-reactive T-cell receptor alpha chains are produced in the human thymus.

The method was the immunoSEQ multiplex PCR assay. As stored in TCRdb, this immuneACCESS dataset retains in-frame rearrangements with V and J assigned. A fraction of the clones does not appear; measured against another copy, unresolved V genes explain less than half of the discrepancy, and the remainder lacks a known reason. This sample is represented by approximately 760,000 clones; 70% to 90% of them were singletons. The leading ten clones occupy 0.0095% to 0.011% of the sample. Turning to this clone: Its antigen is currently not known. Base quality data are lacking; no much larger clone is found one base away.

This sample was shared with a second study, whose subject was human thymus T cells. As the second study states: In Finland, the donors were immunologically healthy infants who were having open corrective cardiac surgery for congenital heart defects. Thymus tissue was obtained as surgical resects removed during corrective cardiac surgery. V and J gene segment usage appeared biased in both thymic and peripheral blood repertoires. Highly overlapping thymic TCR repertoires among unrelated individuals were reported in the related research. The study used roughly eight infant thymus samples plus four related peripheral blood samples to characterize TCR alpha and beta repertoires. The infant donors were about 7 to 250 days old, and the cohort included six or seven males and a couple of females. Thymocytes were released mechanically from tissue and stored at -70 °C as pellets of 10-30 million cells. A QIAsymphony instrument was used to extract genomic DNA from the frozen cell pellets. The immunoSEQ multiplex PCR assay was used to amplify the TCRB and TCRAD loci from a standardized quantity of quality-controlled genomic DNA. The V(D)J region was spanned by amplicons of a length sufficient to cover the CDR3 and to identify V and J genes. Amplicon sequencing was performed on an Illumina platform through the commercial immunoSEQ service. Primer bias and sequencing errors were corrected as previously described, and TCRAD and TCRB definitions were based on the IMGT database. immunoSEQ Analyzer 3.0 and VDJTools were used for repertoire analysis, which covered basic statistics, V/J segment usage, diversity estimates, rarefaction and pairwise overlap. To estimate diversity, the Chao1, ChaoE, Efron-Thisted, Shannon and inverse Simpson indices were applied, and diversity was also estimated on datasets down-sampled to the smallest sample. For repertoire overlap, CDR3 nucleotide sequence, V gene and J gene had to match strictly, and clustering was done by Jaccard-based multidimensional scaling. Thymus samples yielded on average roughly 790,000 unique TCRB clonotypes, compared with around 91,000 from blood samples.

Sequenced input: thymocytes. The receptor was derived from a girl under two years old with a congenital heart defect. Donor details come from another sample of the same person, matched by shared clones.

In nucleotide form, the sequence is TGTGCCAGCAGACCACAGGGGGCCGGGGGTTCACCCCTCCACTTT. Translated, this is CASRPQGAGGSPLHF. The chain employs TRBV6-1 and TRBJ1-6, with 9 central nucleotides matching TRBD1. The germline V gene supplies CDR1 MNHNS and CDR2 SASEGT. The CDR3 measures 15 amino acids from cysteine to phenylalanine. Of the read, only the CDR3 DNA is kept; its 45 bases are in frame from base 1. V is pruned by 6 bases and J by 9 bases, leaving 9 bases of the junction without a gene match.